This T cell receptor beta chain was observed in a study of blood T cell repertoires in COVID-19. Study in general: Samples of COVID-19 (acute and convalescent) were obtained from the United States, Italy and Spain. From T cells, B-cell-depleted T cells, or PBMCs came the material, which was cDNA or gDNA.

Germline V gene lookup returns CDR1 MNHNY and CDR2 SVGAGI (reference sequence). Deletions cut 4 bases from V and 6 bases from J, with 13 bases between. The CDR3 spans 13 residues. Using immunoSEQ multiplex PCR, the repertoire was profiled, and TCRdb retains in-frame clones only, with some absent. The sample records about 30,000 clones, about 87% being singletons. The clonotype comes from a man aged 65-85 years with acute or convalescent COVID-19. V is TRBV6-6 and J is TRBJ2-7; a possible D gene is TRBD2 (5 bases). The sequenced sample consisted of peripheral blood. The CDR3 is CASSSRETGEQYF. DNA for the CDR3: TGTGCCAGCAGTTCGAGGGAAACGGGCGAGCAGTACTTC.